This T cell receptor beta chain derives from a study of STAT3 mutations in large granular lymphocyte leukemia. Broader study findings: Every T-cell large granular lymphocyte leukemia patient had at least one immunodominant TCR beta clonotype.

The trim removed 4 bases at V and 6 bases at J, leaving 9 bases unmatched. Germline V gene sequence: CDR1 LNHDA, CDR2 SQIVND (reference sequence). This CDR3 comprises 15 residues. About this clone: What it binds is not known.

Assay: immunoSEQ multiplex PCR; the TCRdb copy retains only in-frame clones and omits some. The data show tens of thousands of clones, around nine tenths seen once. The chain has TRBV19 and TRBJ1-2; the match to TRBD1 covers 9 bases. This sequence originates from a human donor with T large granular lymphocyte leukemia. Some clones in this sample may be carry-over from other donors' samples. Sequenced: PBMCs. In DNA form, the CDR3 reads TGTGCCAGTAGTACGTCCGGGACAGGGTACGATGGCTACACCTTC. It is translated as CASSTSGTGYDGYTF. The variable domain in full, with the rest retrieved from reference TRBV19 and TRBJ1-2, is DGGITQSPKYLFRKEGQNVTLSCEQNLNHDAMYWYRQDPGQGLRLIYYSQIVNDFQKGDIAEGYSVSREKKESFPLTVTSAQKNPTAFYLCASSTSGTGYDGYTFGSGTRLTVV.